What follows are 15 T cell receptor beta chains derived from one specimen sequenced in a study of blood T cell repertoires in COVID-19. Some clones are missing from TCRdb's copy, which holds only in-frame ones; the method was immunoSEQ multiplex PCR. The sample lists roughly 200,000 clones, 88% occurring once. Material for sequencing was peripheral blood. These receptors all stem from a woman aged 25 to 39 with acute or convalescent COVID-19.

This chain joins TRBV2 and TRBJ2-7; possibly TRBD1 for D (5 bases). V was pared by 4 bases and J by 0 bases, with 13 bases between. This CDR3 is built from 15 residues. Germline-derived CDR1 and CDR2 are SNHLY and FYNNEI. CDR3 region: CASSALMGRSYEQYF. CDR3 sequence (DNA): TGTGCCAGCAGTGCCTTGATGGGGCGCTCCTACGAGCAGTACTTC.

As DNA, the CDR3 is TGTGCCAGCCGGGGACTAAACACCGGGGAGCTGTTTTTT. It is translated as CASRGLNTGELFF. The chain recombines TRBV12-3 or TRBV12-4 with TRBJ2-2, with 7 positions matching TRBD2. The ends lost 8 bases at V and 2 bases at J; junction bases unmatched: 2. The CDR3 runs to 13 residues.

CDR3 loop: CASSRGTFQSYEQYF. In nucleotides, the CDR3 is TGTGCCAGCAGCCGCGGGACTTTCCAGTCCTACGAGCAGTACTTC. The chain combines TRBV7-2 with TRBJ2-7; possibly TRBD2 for D (6 bases). The CDR3 covers 15 residues. Trimming cost V 5 bases and J 1 base, with 15 bases left between them. CDR1 and CDR2 (germline): SGHTA, FQGNSA.

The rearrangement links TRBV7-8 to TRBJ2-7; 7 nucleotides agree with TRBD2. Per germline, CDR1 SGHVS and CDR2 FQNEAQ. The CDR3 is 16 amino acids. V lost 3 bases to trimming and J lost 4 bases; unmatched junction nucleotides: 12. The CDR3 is CASSFSMGGEVYEQYF. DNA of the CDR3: TGTGCCAGCAGCTTTTCAATGGGGGGGGAGGTATACGAGCAGTACTTC.

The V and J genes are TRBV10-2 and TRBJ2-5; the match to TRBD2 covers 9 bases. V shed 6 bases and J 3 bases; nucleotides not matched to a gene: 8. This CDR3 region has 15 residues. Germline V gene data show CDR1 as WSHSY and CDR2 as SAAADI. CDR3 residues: CASSDPTSGKETQYF. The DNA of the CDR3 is TGCGCCAGCAGCGACCCGACTAGCGGCAAAGAGACCCAGTACTTC.

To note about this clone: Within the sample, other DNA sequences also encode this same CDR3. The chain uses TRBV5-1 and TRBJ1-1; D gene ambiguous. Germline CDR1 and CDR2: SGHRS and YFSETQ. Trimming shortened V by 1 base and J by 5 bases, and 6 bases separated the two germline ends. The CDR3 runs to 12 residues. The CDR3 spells CASSLTGTEAFF. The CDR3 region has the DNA TGCGCCAGCAGCTTGACGGGTACTGAAGCTTTCTTT.

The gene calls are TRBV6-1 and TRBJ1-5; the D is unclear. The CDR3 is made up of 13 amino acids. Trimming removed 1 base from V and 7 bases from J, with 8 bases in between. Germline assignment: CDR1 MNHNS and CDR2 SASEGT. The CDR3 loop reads CASSEGLQQPQHF. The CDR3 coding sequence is TGTGCCAGCAGTGAAGGATTACAGCAGCCCCAGCATTTT.

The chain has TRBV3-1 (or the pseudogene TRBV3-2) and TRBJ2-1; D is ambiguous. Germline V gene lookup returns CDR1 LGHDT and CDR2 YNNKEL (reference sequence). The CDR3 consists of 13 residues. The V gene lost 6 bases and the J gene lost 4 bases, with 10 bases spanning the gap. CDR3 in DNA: TGTGCCAGCAGACCAATCGGGTACAATGAGCAGTTCTTC. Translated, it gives CASRPIGYNEQFF.

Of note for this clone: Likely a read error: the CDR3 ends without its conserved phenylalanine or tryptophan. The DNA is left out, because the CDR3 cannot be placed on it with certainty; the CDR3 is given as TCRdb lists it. The CDR3 reads CASSRQGRV. The chain combines TRBV4-1 with TRBJ2-3; the DNA was not used to check the table's D call, TRBD1. The CDR3 is made up of 9 amino acids, end residues included. CDR1 is MGHRA and CDR2 is YSYEKL in the germline V gene.

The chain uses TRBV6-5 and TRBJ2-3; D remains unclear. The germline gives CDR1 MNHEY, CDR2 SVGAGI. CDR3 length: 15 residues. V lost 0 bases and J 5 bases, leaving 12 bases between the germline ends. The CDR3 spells CASSYSIVGGDTQYF. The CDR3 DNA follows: TGTGCCAGCAGTTACTCGATAGTCGGCGGAGATACGCAGTATTTT.

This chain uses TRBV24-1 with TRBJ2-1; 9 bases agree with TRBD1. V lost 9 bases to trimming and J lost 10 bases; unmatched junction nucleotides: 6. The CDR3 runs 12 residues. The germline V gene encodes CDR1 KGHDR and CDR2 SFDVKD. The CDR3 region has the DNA TGTGCCACCGGGACAGGGATCGGAGAGCAGTTCTTC. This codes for CATGTGIGEQFF.

The CDR3 DNA reads as TGCGCCACCCAGGGGGGACTCACAGATACGCAGTATTTT. It codes for CATQGGLTDTQYF. The rearrangement joins TRBV5-1 to TRBJ2-3; D is possibly TRBD1 (7 bases). The CDR3 covers 13 residues. Germline V gene data show CDR1 as SGHRS and CDR2 as YFSETQ. Trimming took off 9 bases at V and 2 bases at J, with 13 bases between the two ends.

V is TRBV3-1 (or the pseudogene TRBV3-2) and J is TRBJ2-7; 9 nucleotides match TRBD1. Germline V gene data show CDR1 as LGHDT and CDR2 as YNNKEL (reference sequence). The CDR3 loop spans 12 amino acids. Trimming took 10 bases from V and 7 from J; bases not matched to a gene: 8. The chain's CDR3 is CATQGANGEQYF. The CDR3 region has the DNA TGTGCCACACAGGGGGCAAATGGGGAGCAGTACTTC.

CDR3 nucleotides: TGTGCCAGCTCACGGGACAGGGGGTCCACTGAAGCTTTCTTT. Protein sequence: CASSRDRGSTEAFF. The V call is TRBV18, the J call TRBJ1-1, with 11 bases aligning to TRBD1. Germline-derived CDR1 and CDR2 are KGHSH and LQKENI. Losses at the gene ends were 4 bases for V and 4 bases for J; bases not matched to a gene: 2. The CDR3 is made up of 14 amino acids.

The CDR3 region has the DNA TGTGCCAGCCAGACTTACCAGCCCCAGCATTTT. This translates into CASQTYQPQHF. The gene calls are TRBV6-5 and TRBJ1-5; D is unresolved. Trimming cost V 8 bases and J 7 bases, with 9 bases left between them. CDR3 length: 11 amino acids. Germline V lookup: CDR1 MNHEY, CDR2 SVGAGI.